Sequencing of this T cell receptor beta chain was carried out in a study of T cells expressing NK-cell markers. The wider study: Source material for TCR beta repertoires consisted of sorted CD3+CD56+NKG2C+, CD3+CD56+NKG2C- and CD3+CD56-NKG2C+ T cells.

The CDR3 sequence is 14 residues long. Germline assignment: CDR1 DFQATT and CDR2 SNEGSKA (reference sequence). Overall study results and limits: Of the CD8+ T cells in about 6 donors, roughly 1.0-7.5% belonged to dominant NKG2C+ clonotypes. One observes that, in several donors, these clonotypes were also the leading ones within the CD3+CD56-NKG2C+ fraction.

Synthesis of TCR beta cDNA relied on 5'RACE template switching carrying UMIs. No DNA is given; TCRdb re-called the 5' RACE reads and lists each CDR3 protein once. The sample totals 300,000 to 500,000 distinct CDR3 sequences. As for this clonotype: The antigen is unknown.

This clonotype was sampled from a woman in her forties or fifties in good health. The specimen sequenced was blood T cells: a sorted CD56 or NKG2C T cell subset, CD4+ or CD8+ T cells, or bulk PBMC T cells (not recorded which). This rearrangement joins TRBV20-1 to TRBJ1-6. The CDR3 reads CSAREGLYNSPLHF.